The clone carrying this TCR beta chain was seen a single time. Its target is unknown. The sample belongs to a study of cytomegalovirus exposure and HLA in healthy donors. Study results and limitations: In a later analysis, a genetic analysis reported fewer productive-TCR N-insertions in an Asian-associated ancestry cluster than the cohort average. The presence/absence work took it that sequencing depth was about the same across donors.

The study ran its PCR with 60 Vbeta and 13 Jbeta primers. Profiled with immunoSEQ multiplex PCR; TCRdb holds only in-frame clones, not every one. Among about 130,000 clones listed, under 80% were seen once. The germline CDR1 and CDR2 sequences are SGHTA and FQGNSA. The germline V and J ends were trimmed by 1 base and 6 bases, with 10 bases remaining between them. The CDR3 covers 15 residues. Donors consisted of healthy bone marrow donors. Sampled while nominally healthy, donors likely had unrecorded immune exposures. This clonotype originated in a woman aged 55-75 years in good health and CMV-seropositive. Sample: PBMCs. The chain couples TRBV7-2 to TRBJ1-6, with D perhaps TRBD1 (6 bases). CDR3 in DNA: TGTGCCAGCAGCTTAGACAGGGCAAGTAATTCACCCCTCCACTTT. It is translated as CASSLDRASNSPLHF.